These 15 T cell receptor beta chains originate from one sample sequenced in a study of cytomegalovirus exposure and HLA in healthy donors. The study ran its PCR with 60 Vbeta and 13 Jbeta primers. Sequencing used immunoSEQ multiplex PCR; TCRdb keeps in-frame clones, though not all of them. The sample records 170,000 or so clones, roughly 80% being singletons. Material: PBMCs. These receptors were collected from a woman aged 40 to 55 in good health and CMV-seronegative.

This chain uses TRBV27 with TRBJ1-6; 8 nucleotides match TRBD1. The trim removed 4 bases at V and 10 bases at J, leaving 6 bases unmatched. The CDR3 runs to 14 residues. The germline CDR1 and CDR2 sequences are MNHEY and SMNVEV (reference sequence). CDR3 amino acids: CASSSGQVGSPLHF. The CDR3 nucleotides are TGTGCCAGCAGTTCGGGACAGGTGGGGTCACCCCTCCACTTT.

The chain carries TRBV5-1 and TRBJ1-1; TRBD1 aligns across 7 bases. This CDR3 is 15 amino acids long. Germline V lookup: CDR1 SGHRS, CDR2 YFSETQ. V shed 6 bases, J shed 0 bases, and the junction held 8 bases outside the gene matches. CDR3 sequence reads: CASTRSGTVNTEAFF. CDR3 nucleotide sequence: TGCGCCAGCACCCGGTCCGGGACAGTGAACACTGAAGCTTTCTTT.

This clone was observed once. The CDR3 coding sequence is TGTGCCAGCGGCTGCGCGGACTGCCCTACCTACGAGCAGTACTTC. Translated: CASGCADCPTYEQYF. The chain has TRBV6-4 and TRBJ2-7; D is perhaps TRBD2 (5 bases). The ends were cut back, 8 bases at V and 2 bases at J, with 19 bases in the middle. This CDR3 is built from 15 residues. Germline CDR1 MRHNA, CDR2 SNTAGT.

The chain recombines TRBV7-9 with TRBJ1-1; D gene unclear. Germline-derived CDR1 and CDR2 are SEHNR and FQNEAQ (reference sequence). The CDR3 length is 12 residues. The V and J ends lost 8 bases and 8 bases respectively, with 15 bases between them. In DNA, the CDR3 is TGTGCCAGCCGATGGGTCGATAGCGAAGCTTTCTTT. Encoded protein: CASRWVDSEAFF.

This chain connects TRBV6-5 to TRBJ1-5; D may be TRBD1 (5 bases). There are 14 residues in the CDR3. V was cut by 4 bases and J by 4 bases, with 11 bases left in between. Germline V lookup: CDR1 MNHEY, CDR2 SVGAGI. The CDR3 is CASSFQGTNQPQHF. CDR3 bases: TGTGCCAGCAGTTTTCAGGGAACAAATCAGCCCCAGCATTTT.

This clone has more than one count but fewer than ten. V gene TRBV11-2 combines with J gene TRBJ2-5; D may be TRBD2 (7 bases). This CDR3 has 16 residues. The ends were cut back, 4 bases at V and 1 base at J, with 16 bases in the middle. Germline V gene sequence: CDR1 SGHAT, CDR2 FQNNGV. CDR3 nucleotides: TGTGCCAGCAGCTCGGACTGGCGGGGGCCCCAAGAGACCCAGTACTTC. Translation: CASSSDWRGPQETQYF.

This chain uses TRBV7-9 with TRBJ2-3; TRBD2 agrees at 7 bases. CDR3 size: 15 residues. CDR1 SEHNR and CDR2 FQNEAQ come from the germline V gene (reference sequence). Unmatched junction bases numbered 11, after V lost 7 bases and J lost 4 bases. This chain's CDR3 is CASTLGLADSDTQYF. As DNA, the CDR3 is TGTGCCAGCACCCTTGGGCTAGCGGATTCAGATACGCAGTATTTT.

The CDR3 DNA reads as TGCGCCAGCAGCTTGCGTCAGTCGAGGATAGAAGAGACCCAGTACTTC. This codes for CASSLRQSRIEETQYF. The V call is TRBV5-1, the J call TRBJ2-5; unclear D gene. Germline V gene lookup returns CDR1 SGHRS and CDR2 YFSETQ. There are 16 residues in the CDR3. The germline V and J ends were trimmed by 1 base and 3 bases, with 16 bases remaining between them.

The chain joins TRBV5-1 to TRBJ1-1; the D is unclear. The V gene's germline CDR1 is SGHRS and CDR2 YFSETQ. The ends were cut back, 0 bases at V and 1 base at J, with 7 bases in the middle. CDR3 length: 14 residues. CDR3 residues: CASSLGAGNTEAFF. The CDR3 DNA follows: TGCGCCAGCAGCTTGGGGGCAGGGAACACTGAAGCTTTCTTT.

The gene calls are TRBV5-1 and TRBJ2-1; 8 bases match TRBD2. Germline values: CDR1 SGHRS, CDR2 YFSETQ. The CDR3 runs 14 residues. V dropped 7 bases and J dropped 5; count of bases not matched to a gene: 8. The CDR3 DNA reads TGCGCCAGCTCTCGACTAGCGACAAACAATGAGCAGTTCTTC. Its translation is CASSRLATNNEQFF.

The genes are TRBV2 and TRBJ2-1; 9 positions agree with TRBD1. Germline trimming cut 5 bases from V and 14 bases from J; bases unmatched to any gene: 10. From germline, CDR1 is SNHLY and CDR2 FYNNEI. This CDR3 region has 13 residues. The CDR3 DNA reads as TGTGCCAGCAGTCTAGCCGGGACAGGGACGGAGTTCTTC. This gives the protein CASSLAGTGTEFF.

This clone was picked up a small number of times. The gene calls are TRBV7-9 and TRBJ2-5; TRBD2 matches at 8 bases. Germline V lookup: CDR1 SEHNR, CDR2 FQNEAQ (reference sequence). V lost 3 bases, J lost 5 bases, and 8 bases stayed unmatched. The CDR3 spans 15 residues. The CDR3 nucleotides are TGTGCCAGCAGCTTCCGAGGACTAGCAGGCGAGACCCAGTACTTC. Protein product: CASSFRGLAGETQYF.

CDR3 bases: TGTGCCAGCAGCCAGGGTCTCTATAGCTCCTACAATGAGCAGTTCTTC. It encodes CASSQGLYSSYNEQFF. The chain is built from TRBV5-5 and TRBJ2-1; possible D gene TRBD1, 5 bases. This CDR3 spans 16 amino acids. Trimming removed 4 bases at V and 0 bases at J, with 14 bases between. Germline V gene sequence: CDR1 SGHKS, CDR2 YYEKEE (reference sequence).

This clone was seen a single time. This rearrangement joins TRBV2 to TRBJ1-5; D remains unclear. The CDR3 is 14 residues long. In germline, CDR1 is SNHLY, CDR2 FYNNEI. Trimming stripped 6 bases from V and 3 bases from J, with 12 bases between. The CDR3 sequence: CASRATGANQPQHF. Written as DNA, the CDR3 is TGTGCCAGCAGGGCTACGGGAGCCAATCAGCCCCAGCATTTT.

This sequence joins TRBV28 and TRBJ1-6, with a tentative D call TRBD1 (6 bases). Trimming shortened V by 5 bases and J by 9 bases, and 23 bases separated the two germline ends. Per the germline V gene, CDR1 is MDHEN and CDR2 is SYDVKM. This CDR3 contains 17 residues. The CDR3 here is CASSPPQITGYGSPLHF. In DNA form, the CDR3 reads TGTGCCAGCAGTCCTCCTCAAATTACAGGGTATGGTTCACCCCTCCACTTT.